The 13 T cell receptor beta chains given below trace back to one sample, sequenced in a study of blood T cells in healthy people across ages. For the second PCR, which ran for roughly 7 to 11 cycles, a sample-barcoded 5' primer and a J-beta primer mix were used. In TCRdb, the 5' RACE reads were re-called with MiXCR into one record per CDR3 protein. The sample lists roughly 900,000 distinct CDR3 sequences; roughly 43% were seen once. Sequenced: blood. Receptors originate from a man aged 25 to 40 in good health.

The chain couples TRBV2 to TRBJ1-6; 7 bases are a match to TRBD1. Per germline, CDR1 SNHLY and CDR2 FYNNEI. Trimming took 6 bases from V and 6 from J; bases not matched to a gene: 5. CDR3 length: 14 amino acids. CDR3 loop: CASRKAGGNSPLHF. The CDR3 DNA is TGTGCCAGCAGGAAGGCAGGGGGTAATTCACCCCTCCACTTT.

The V call is TRBV12-3 or TRBV12-4, the J call TRBJ2-7; a weak D match, TRBD1 (6 bases). The CDR3 runs to 14 residues. V dropped 8 bases and J dropped 4 bases, with 18 bases sitting between them. The CDR3 is CASSGTRGFYEQYF. As DNA, the CDR3 is TGTGCCAGCTCAGGGACACGCGGCTTTTACGAGCAGTACTTC.

The rearrangement joins TRBV14 to TRBJ1-6; D is uncertain. CDR1 is SGHDN, CDR2 FVKESK, per germline. V lost 4 bases and J 14 bases, leaving 6 bases between the germline ends. The CDR3 spans 10 residues. This chain's CDR3 is CASSPEALHF. The CDR3 region has the DNA TGTGCCAGCAGCCCTGAAGCCCTCCACTTT. The full variable domain, with the rest looked up from reference TRBV14 and TRBJ1-6, is EAGVTQFPSHSVIEKGQTVTLRCDPISGHDNLYWYRRVMGKEIKFLLHFVKESKQDESGMPNNRFLAERTGGTYSTLKVQPAELEDSGVYFCASSPEALHFGNGTRLTVT.

This chain joins TRBV25-1 and TRBJ1-4; 9 bases align to TRBD1. The CDR3 contains 17 residues. With 6 bases clipped from V and 1 base from J, the junction kept 9 bases outside the gene matches. Germline V gene lookup returns CDR1 MGHDK and CDR2 SYGVNS. CDR3 protein: CASSGGTGRGTNEKLFF. CDR3 nucleotides: TGTGCCAGCAGCGGGGGGACAGGGAGAGGAACTAATGAAAAACTGTTTTTT.

The genes are TRBV6-2 or TRBV6-3 and TRBJ1-2; D perhaps matches TRBD1 (6 bases). V gave up 4 bases and J gave up 3 bases, with 15 bases separating them. This CDR3 is built from 15 residues. The V gene's germline CDR1 is MNHEY and CDR2 SVGEGT. CDR3 region: CASSSIQGNDYGYTF. In nucleotides, the CDR3 is TGTGCCAGCAGTTCCATACAGGGAAACGACTATGGCTACACCTTC.

This chain uses TRBV28 with TRBJ2-6; D is perhaps TRBD2 (6 bases). The germline V gene encodes CDR1 MDHEN and CDR2 SYDVKM. The CDR3 loop spans 16 amino acids. The V end lost 8 bases, the J end lost 3 bases, and 17 bases lay between the germline ends. In DNA, the CDR3 is TGTGCCAGCGGGCCCCTATCTAGCGTTGGGGCCAACGTCCTGACTTTC. Encoded protein: CASGPLSSVGANVLTF.

The chain carries TRBV24-1 and TRBJ2-3; unclear D gene. CDR3 size: 12 residues. The germline V and J ends were trimmed by 5 bases and 2 bases, with 4 bases remaining between them. Looked up from germline, CDR1 is KGHDR and CDR2 is SFDVKD. The CDR3 is CATSGTTDTQYF. CDR3 DNA sequence: TGTGCCACCAGTGGGACCACAGATACGCAGTATTTT.

As regards this clonotype: Because it lacks the conserved phenylalanine or tryptophan at the end, this CDR3 is likely a read error. CDR3 DNA sequence: TGTGCCAGCAGTGGTCGGCTTACCCAAGAGACCCAGTACTTA. It is translated as CASSGRLTQETQYL. The chain recombines TRBV28 with TRBJ2-5; D is unresolved. Deletions cut 5 bases from V and 1 base from J, with 11 bases between. The CDR3 length is 14 residues. CDR1 is MDHEN, CDR2 SYDVKM, per germline.

The chain joins TRBV27 to TRBJ2-2; 12 bases map to TRBD2. CDR1 MNHEY and CDR2 SMNVEV come from the germline V gene (reference sequence). The trim removed 7 bases at V and 7 bases at J, leaving 7 bases unmatched. This CDR3 is 15 amino acids long. The CDR3 region is CASTGLAGGNGELFF. CDR3 bases: TGTGCCAGCACAGGGCTAGCGGGGGGGAACGGGGAGCTGTTTTTT.

In nucleotides, the CDR3 is TGCAGCGTTGGGGTGGGATGCGAGCAGTACTTC. It is translated as CSVGVGCEQYF. This rearrangement joins TRBV29-1 to TRBJ2-5; D gene uncertain. The last part of the DNA fits TRBJ2-7 better; the J call may be wrong. The CDR3 consists of 11 residues. The germline V gene encodes CDR1 SQVTM and CDR2 ANQGSEA.

The chain joins TRBV14 to TRBJ1-1; a possible D gene is TRBD1 (5 bases). Trimming pared 1 base from V and 7 bases from J, leaving 13 bases between. CDR1 and CDR2 (germline): SGHDN, FVKESK. The CDR3 has 14 residues. The CDR3 nucleotides read TGTGCCAGCAGCCAAGGAACGTCTGGGGGTGAAGCTTTCTTT. It yields the protein CASSQGTSGGEAFF. Using reference TRBV14 and TRBJ1-1 for the parts outside the CDR3, the full variable domain is EAGVTQFPSHSVIEKGQTVTLRCDPISGHDNLYWYRRVMGKEIKFLLHFVKESKQDESGMPNNRFLAERTGGTYSTLKVQPAELEDSGVYFCASSQGTSGGEAFFGQGTRLTVV.

The rearrangement links TRBV10-2 to TRBJ2-1; D unclear. The ends were cut back, 6 bases at V and 8 bases at J, with 8 bases in the middle. The germline CDR1 and CDR2 sequences are WSHSY and SAAADI. The CDR3 contains 11 residues. In DNA, the CDR3 is TGCGCCAGCAGACACCTGGATGAGCAGTTCTTC. Protein product: CASRHLDEQFF.

The chain's CDR3 is CASTRGVYNEQFF. CDR3 DNA sequence: TGTGCCAGCACGCGGGGTGTTTACAATGAGCAGTTCTTC. The chain joins TRBV6-5 to TRBJ2-1; D may be TRBD2 (6 bases). The V end was cut by 7 bases, the J end by 4 bases, with 11 bases between. This CDR3 region has 13 residues. Germline V CDR1 and CDR2: MNHEY, SVGAGI.